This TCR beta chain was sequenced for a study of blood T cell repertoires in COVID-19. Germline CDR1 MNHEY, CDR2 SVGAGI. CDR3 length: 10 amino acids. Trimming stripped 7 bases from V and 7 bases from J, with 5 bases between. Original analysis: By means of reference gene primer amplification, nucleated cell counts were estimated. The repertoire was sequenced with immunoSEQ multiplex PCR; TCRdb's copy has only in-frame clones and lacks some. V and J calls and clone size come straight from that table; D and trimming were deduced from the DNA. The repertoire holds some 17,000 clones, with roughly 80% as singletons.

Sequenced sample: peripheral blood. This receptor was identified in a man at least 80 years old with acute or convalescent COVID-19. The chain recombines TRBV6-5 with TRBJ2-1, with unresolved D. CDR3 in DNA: TGTGCCAGCAAGCGTAATGAGCAGTTCTTC. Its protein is CASKRNEQFF.